This is a list of T cell receptor beta chains from one sample in a study of T cell clones after liver transplantation. TCRdb keeps only in-frame clones here, not all; method: immunoSEQ multiplex PCR. The sample includes 65,000 to 90,000 clones, roughly 90% of them seen just once. The starting material was CD4+ T cells from blood, obtained before liver transplant. These receptors were collected from a human donor who received a liver transplant. Each CDR3 is given with its conserved first and last residue. D genes are given only for firm matches. Size is stated for part of the rows, as once, few or many counts, or as a class when the clone is expanded.

V,J,size,D,CDR3,DNA
TRBV28,TRBJ2-2,.,.,CASSFSRARLFF,TGTGCCAGCAGCTTCTCCCGGGCACGTCTGTTTTTT
TRBV27,TRBJ2-6,.,.,CASSILTGSGANVLTF,TGTGCCAGCAGCATACTAACAGGGTCAGGGGCCAACGTCCTGACTTTC
TRBV5-1,TRBJ2-2,few,TRBD2,CASSLRTSGDTGELFF,TGCGCCAGCAGCCTTCGGACTAGCGGGGACACCGGGGAGCTGTTTTTT
TRBV5-1,TRBJ2-2,.,.,CASSLENRVTGELFF,TGCGCCAGCAGCTTGGAAAATAGGGTCACCGGGGAGCTGTTTTTT
TRBV14,TRBJ1-4,.,TRBD1,CASSSNRQGREKLFF,TGTGCCAGCAGCTCAAACCGACAGGGGAGGGAAAAACTGTTTTTT
TRBV6-6,TRBJ2-1,.,TRBD2,CASRIGTAASGEQFF,TGTGCCAGCAGAATCGGGACCGCGGCTAGCGGTGAGCAGTTCTTC
TRBV11-3,TRBJ2-1,.,TRBD2,CASSPLAGVGKDEQFF,TGTGCCAGCAGCCCGTTAGCGGGAGTAGGCAAGGATGAGCAGTTCTTC
TRBV5-1,TRBJ2-7,few,TRBD2,CASSSSALAGDEQYF,TGCGCCAGCAGTAGTTCGGCCCTAGCGGGAGACGAGCAGTACTTC
TRBV19,TRBJ2-3,.,TRBD2,CASRTSGSGDTQYF,TGTGCCAGTCGAACTAGCGGGAGTGGAGATACGCAGTATTTT
TRBV12-5,TRBJ1-4,.,.,CASGLVPPWEKLFF,TGTGCTAGTGGTTTGGTACCTCCATGGGAAAAACTGTTTTTT
TRBV9,TRBJ1-5,.,.,CASRSHIATQPQHF,TGTGCCAGCAGGTCCCATATAGCAACTCAGCCCCAGCATTTT
TRBV6-4,TRBJ2-3,.,.,CASSESGTTDTQYF,TGTGCCAGCAGTGAGTCCGGGACCACAGATACGCAGTATTTT
TRBV5-1,TRBJ1-1,.,.,CASSLLQNTEAFF,TGCGCCAGCAGCTTGCTGCAGAACACTGAAGCTTTCTTT
TRBV4-1,TRBJ2-7,.,TRBD2,CASSPLPGLAFYEQYF,TGCGCCAGCAGCCCTCTACCGGGACTAGCTTTTTACGAGCAGTACTTC
TRBV28,TRBJ1-5,.,.,CASSLESSRQAQHF,TGTGCCAGCAGTTTAGAGAGTTCTCGGCAGGCCCAGCATTTT
TRBV29-1,TRBJ2-7,few,TRBD1,CSVEGTGQGPYEQYF,TGCAGCGTGGAAGGTACCGGACAGGGGCCATACGAGCAGTACTTC
TRBV28,TRBJ2-7,.,.,CASSTSGQGWYF,TGTGCCAGCAGTACATCAGGGCAGGGGTGGTACTTC
TRBV27,TRBJ2-3,.,TRBD2,CASRRVTGTKEYF,TGTGCCAGCCGCCGCGTGACCGGGACTAAGGAGTATTTT
TRBV18,TRBJ2-3,.,.,CASSLTHGSSHTDTQYF,TGTGCCAGCTCACTGACTCATGGTAGCTCACACACAGATACGCAGTATTTT
TRBV7-9,TRBJ2-1,.,.,CASSVPRGDEQFF,TGTGCCAGCAGCGTCCCCAGGGGGGATGAGCAGTTCTTC
TRBV9,TRBJ2-1,few,.,CASSASAGSPYNEQFF,TGTGCCAGCAGCGCCTCTGCGGGGAGTCCCTACAATGAGCAGTTCTTC
TRBV11-3,TRBJ1-1,few,TRBD1,CASSQRSTGGNSEAFF,TGTGCCAGCAGCCAACGATCGACAGGGGGGAACAGTGAAGCTTTCTTT
TRBV28,TRBJ1-5,.,.,CASSLGTGNQPQHF,TGTGCCAGCAGTTTAGGGACGGGGAATCAGCCCCAGCATTTT
TRBV5-1,TRBJ1-3,.,.,CASSLEGSGNTIYF,TGCGCCAGCAGCTTGGAGGGCTCTGGAAACACCATATATTTT
TRBV11-3,TRBJ2-7,once,.,CASSFDGTPLYEQYF,TGTGCCAGCAGCTTCGACGGGACGCCTCTCTACGAGCAGTACTTC
TRBV21-1,TRBJ2-7,.,.,CASSKVRWLGGVYEQYF,TGTGCCAGCAGCAAAGTAAGATGGCTCGGGGGGGTCTACGAGCAGTACTTC
TRBV12-5,TRBJ1-1,.,.,CASAPYYTEAFF,TGTGCTAGTGCCCCTTACTACACTGAAGCTTTCTTT
TRBV19,TRBJ1-2,.,.,CATPRRDDYGYTF,TGTGCCACCCCGCGGCGGGACGACTATGGCTACACCTTC
TRBV19,TRBJ2-7,.,.,CASTPPGKDICSYEQYF,TGTGCCAGTACCCCCCCAGGAAAGGACATTTGCTCCTACGAGCAGTACTTC
TRBV18,TRBJ1-1,.,TRBD1,CASSRQGGGTEAFF,TGTGCCAGCTCAAGACAGGGAGGTGGCACTGAAGCTTTCTTT
TRBV14,TRBJ2-7,.,.,CASSQTGIPSYEQYF,TGTGCCAGCAGCCAGACAGGTATACCCTCCTACGAGCAGTACTTC
TRBV30,TRBJ1-5,.,.,CAWSGGPVNQPQHF,TGTGCCTGGAGCGGGGGGCCGGTGAATCAGCCCCAGCATTTT
TRBV7-7,TRBJ2-1,once,.,CASSPDWSSYNEQFF,TGTGCTAGCAGTCCTGACTGGAGCTCCTACAATGAGCAGTTCTTC
TRBV2,TRBJ2-5,few,.,CASSGYLQETQYF,TGTGCCAGCAGTGGATATCTACAAGAGACCCAGTACTTC
TRBV7-9,TRBJ2-3,.,TRBD2,CASSFSTSGATDTQYF,TGTGCCAGCAGCTTTTCGACTAGCGGAGCCACAGATACGCAGTATTTT
TRBV20-1,TRBJ1-1,once,.,CSARGVDSAFF,TGCAGTGCTAGAGGAGTCGATTCGGCTTTCTTT
TRBV29-1,TRBJ1-1,.,.,CSAQRGTDTEAFF,TGCAGCGCCCAGAGGGGTACGGACACTGAAGCTTTCTTT
TRBV7-9,TRBJ1-4,.,.,CASSLFEEEKLFF,TGTGCCAGCAGCTTGTTTGAGGAGGAAAAACTGTTTTTT
TRBV11-3,TRBJ2-1,.,TRBD2,CASSFGGGSYNEQFF,TGTGCCAGCAGCTTCGGCGGGGGATCCTACAATGAGCAGTTCTTC
TRBV11-2,TRBJ2-3,.,TRBD2,CASSNLLAGASDTQYF,TGTGCCAGCAGCAACTTACTAGCGGGAGCTTCAGATACGCAGTATTTT
TRBV7-8,TRBJ2-2,.,TRBD1,CASSLAGQGSAGELFF,TGTGCCAGCAGCTTAGCGGGACAGGGGTCGGCCGGGGAGCTGTTTTTT
TRBV5-4,TRBJ2-1,.,TRBD2,CASSLGTSGYMSEQFF,TGTGCCAGCAGCCTGGGGACTAGCGGCTACATGAGTGAGCAGTTCTTC
TRBV11-2,TRBJ2-7,.,.,CASSTGRYEQYF,TGTGCCAGCAGCACCGGCCGCTACGAGCAGTACTTC
TRBV29-1,TRBJ1-2,.,TRBD1,CSVQGQGEGYTF,TGCAGCGTTCAAGGACAGGGTGAGGGCTACACCTTC
TRBV6-5,TRBJ2-3,few,.,CASRTGYQTTDTQYF,TGTGCCAGCAGAACCGGATACCAGACCACAGATACGCAGTATTTT
TRBV5-1,TRBJ1-1,.,TRBD1,CASSTPNLGSQGALNTEAFF,TGCGCCAGCAGCACGCCAAATTTGGGCTCACAGGGGGCTTTGAACACTGAAGCTTTCTTT
TRBV4-3,TRBJ1-1,.,TRBD1,CASSQERWTGEAFF,TGCGCCAGCAGCCAAGAACGGTGGACAGGGGAAGCTTTCTTT
TRBV6-6,TRBJ1-1,.,.,CASSYGVRNTEAFF,TGTGCCAGCAGTTACGGGGTCCGGAACACTGAAGCTTTCTTT
TRBV21-1,TRBJ2-5,.,.,CASSEKGIVYWFHGETQYF,TGTGCCAGCAGCGAAAAAGGTATCGTTTACTGGTTCCATGGAGAGACCCAGTACTTC
TRBV29-1,TRBJ1-3,.,.,CSVEDRRGGALPTIYF,TGCAGCGTTGAAGATCGTCGGGGGGGTGCTCTTCCGACCATATATTTT
TRBV11-2,TRBJ2-3,once,.,CASSLVTDTQYF,TGTGCCAGCAGCTTAGTCACAGATACGCAGTATTTT
TRBV27,TRBJ1-4,once,.,CASSLGYNEKLFF,TGTGCCAGCAGTTTAGGATATAATGAAAAACTGTTTTTT
TRBV5-1,TRBJ2-2,once,TRBD2,CASSLGGRDTGELFF,TGCGCCAGCAGCTTGGGCGGGAGGGACACCGGGGAGCTGTTTTTT
TRBV5-1,TRBJ2-3,once,.,CASSLNFPDTQYF,TGCGCCAGCAGCTTGAACTTTCCAGATACGCAGTATTTT
TRBV19,TRBJ2-7,.,TRBD2,CASSRGTSGRGASYEQYF,TGTGCCAGTAGTAGAGGGACTAGCGGGAGGGGGGCGTCCTACGAGCAGTACTTC